This entry concerns a single T cell receptor beta chain. Its specificity is not known. The data originate from a study of CD8 T cells in Susac syndrome. Germline CDR1 reads SQVTM; CDR2 reads ANQGSEA. CDR3 length: 11 residues. V lost 6 bases and J 6 bases, leaving 11 bases between the germline ends. Study-level points and caveats: As the study acknowledged, the number of individuals in its TCR sequencing and HLA analysis was relatively small.

A quantity of about 0.5 to 1 ug RNA underwent reverse transcription using random hexamers. TCRdb fed the immunoSEQ multiplex PCR reads into MiXCR, producing one record per CDR3 protein. This sample has approximately 75,000 distinct CDR3 sequences, with 85% to 95% found just once. The controls, all healthy donors, were matched for age and sex. Through negative isolation, CD4+ and CD8+ T cells were obtained, while TEMRA cells were enriched using FACS. What was sequenced was CD8+ T cells from PBMCs. This sequence originates from a human donor in good health. The chain employs TRBV29-1 and TRBJ1-1; no firm D call. The CDR3 DNA reads as TGCAGCGTCCCCTGGGCTGCTGAAGCTTTCTTT. Translation gives CSVPWAAEAFF. Using reference TRBV29-1 and TRBJ1-1 for the parts outside the CDR3, the full variable domain is SAVISQKPSRDICQRGTSLTIQCQVDSQVTMMFWYRQQPGQSLTLIATANQGSEATYESGFVIDKFPISRPNLTFSTLTVSNMSPEDSSIYLCSVPWAAEAFFGQGTRLTVV.